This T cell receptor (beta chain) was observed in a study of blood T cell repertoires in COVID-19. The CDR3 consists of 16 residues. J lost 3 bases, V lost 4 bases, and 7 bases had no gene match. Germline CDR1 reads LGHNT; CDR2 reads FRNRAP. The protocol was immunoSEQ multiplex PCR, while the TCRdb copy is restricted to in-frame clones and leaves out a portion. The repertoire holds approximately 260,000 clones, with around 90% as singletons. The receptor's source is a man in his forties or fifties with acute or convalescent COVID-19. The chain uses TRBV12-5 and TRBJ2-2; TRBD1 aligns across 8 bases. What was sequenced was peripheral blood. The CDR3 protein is CASGSPTGDDTGELFF. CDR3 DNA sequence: TGTGCTAGTGGTTCCCCGACAGGGGATGACACCGGGGAGCTGTTTTTT. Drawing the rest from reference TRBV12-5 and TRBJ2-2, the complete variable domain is DARVTQTPRHKVTEMGQEVTMRCQPILGHNTVFWYRQTMMQGLELLAYFRNRAPLDDSGMPKDRFSAEMPDATLATLKIQPSEPRDSAVYFCASGSPTGDDTGELFFGEGSRLTVL.